The 9 T cell receptor beta chains listed next were all sequenced from one sample in a study of blood T cell repertoires in COVID-19. Assay: immunoSEQ multiplex PCR; the TCRdb copy retains only in-frame clones and omits some. The sample records about 280,000 clones, 85% being singletons. Specimen: PBMCs or T cells enriched from blood (not recorded which). These TCRs come from a woman aged 45-59 years who had recovered from COVID-19.

In DNA form, the CDR3 reads TGTGCCAGCAGTTACGGGGATCGGGGTCAGCCCCAGCATTTT. Translating it yields CASSYGDRGQPQHF. The chain joins TRBV6-6 to TRBJ1-5; D gene ambiguous. The CDR3 contains 14 residues. V was clipped by 2 bases and J by 6 bases, with 11 bases between them. CDR1 is MNHNY, CDR2 SVGAGI, per germline (reference sequence).

This chain uses TRBV5-5 with TRBJ1-1; D unclear. Germline-derived CDR1 and CDR2 are SGHKS and YYEKEE (reference sequence). This CDR3 is built from 14 residues. Trimming removed 4 bases from V and 5 bases from J, with 15 bases in between. The CDR3 region has the DNA TGTGCCAGCAGCCTCGGGGTGGGGAAGACTGAAGCTTTCTTT. Its protein product is CASSLGVGKTEAFF.

This clone was detected only once. The chain combines TRBV19 with TRBJ2-7, with D unresolved. Germline V gene lookup returns CDR1 LNHDA and CDR2 SQIVND (reference sequence). The CDR3 totals 13 residues. Trimming cost V 5 bases and J 0 bases, with 8 bases left between them. DNA for the CDR3: TGTGCCAGTAGTGCCGGTGGCTCCTACGAGCAGTACTTC. It is translated as CASSAGGSYEQYF.

The CDR3 sequence is CASSPTTGGGYTF. DNA of the CDR3: TGTGCCAGCAGCCCCACGACAGGGGGTGGCTACACCTTC. This chain links TRBV3-1 (or the pseudogene TRBV3-2) with TRBJ1-2, with 9 positions matching TRBD1. CDR3 size: 13 residues. Germline trimming cut 4 bases from V and 7 bases from J; bases unmatched to any gene: 4. Germline CDR1 LGHDT, CDR2 YNNKEL (reference sequence).

This sequence joins TRBV30 and TRBJ1-4; D possibly corresponds to TRBD1 (5 bases). This CDR3 contains 15 residues. Looked up from germline, CDR1 is GTSNPN and CDR2 is SVGIG (reference sequence). The V and J ends lost 3 bases and 3 bases respectively, with 14 bases between them. In DNA, the CDR3 is TGTGCCTGGAGACCAAGACAGTCGGCTAATGAAAAACTGTTTTTT. It specifies CAWRPRQSANEKLFF.

The chain recombines TRBV27 with TRBJ2-3; weak D call: TRBD2 (7 bases). Trimming took 5 bases from V and 4 from J, leaving 16 bases between them. The CDR3 spans 15 residues. Germline values: CDR1 MNHEY, CDR2 SMNVEV (reference sequence). The CDR3 DNA reads as TGTGCCAGCAGTGTAAGGGGGGGCGGACCAGATACGCAGTATTTT. This encodes CASSVRGGGPDTQYF.

This clone was detected once. The V gene is TRBV11-3, the J gene TRBJ2-2, with 11 bases that match TRBD2. This CDR3 is 16 amino acids long. V trimming: 4 bases; J trimming: 6 bases; junction bases outside the gene matches: 7. The germline CDR1 and CDR2 sequences are SGHNT and YENEEA. In DNA form, the CDR3 reads TGTGCCAGCAGCTCCTTTAGCGGGAGGGCCGCCGGGGAGCTGTTTTTT. Translation: CASSSFSGRAAGELFF. The variable domain in full, with the rest retrieved from reference TRBV11-3 and TRBJ2-2, is EAGVVQSPRYKIIEKKQPVAFWCNPISGHNTLYWYLQNLGQGPELLIRYENEEAVDDSQLPKDRFSAERLKGVDSTLKIQPAELGDSAVYLCASSSFSGRAAGELFFGEGSRLTVL.

The J gene is TRBJ2-3, the V gene TRBV27; 10 nucleotides agree with TRBD2. With 2 bases clipped from V and 3 bases from J, the junction kept 8 bases outside the gene matches. The CDR3 is 17 amino acids. Germline V lookup: CDR1 MNHEY, CDR2 SMNVEV (reference sequence). Here the CDR3 DNA reads TGTGCCAGCAGTTTAGTCCGGGTAGCGGGAGGTACAGATACGCAGTATTTT. Amino acids: CASSLVRVAGGTDTQYF.

The chain recombines TRBV30 with TRBJ1-1; TRBD1 agrees at 9 bases. Germline lookup yields CDR1 GTSNPN and CDR2 SVGIG (reference sequence). This CDR3 comprises 12 residues. The ends lost 3 bases at V and 7 bases at J; junction bases unmatched: 3. The CDR3 region has the DNA TGTGCCTGGAGGGGACAGGGCGGTGAAGCTTTCTTT. Its protein product is CAWRGQGGEAFF.